The rows below give T cell receptor beta chains drawn from one sample of a study of CD8 T cells in Susac syndrome. TCRdb used MiXCR to reprocess the immunoSEQ multiplex PCR reads, holding one entry per CDR3 protein. The data hold about 190,000 distinct CDR3 sequences, with 95% observed a single time. Sequenced input: CD4+ T cells from PBMCs. These receptors all stem from a human donor in good health. The CDR3 runs from the conserved cysteine through the conserved F or W. D genes are given only for firm matches. Clone size is stated in some rows and not others, as once, few, many or a class when expanded.

j_call	clone_size	v_call	d_call	cdr3_aa	cdr3_nt
TRBJ2-3	once	TRBV27	TRBD2	CASSPRLAASTDTQYF	TGTGCCAGCAGCCCCCGACTAGCGGCTAGCACAGATACGCAGTATTTT
TRBJ1-5	-	TRBV15	-	CATSRGLGSQPQHF	TGTGCCACCAGCAGAGGGTTGGGCAGTCAGCCCCAGCATTTT
TRBJ2-7	-	TRBV20-1	-	CSCVAGDLYEQYF	TGCAGTTGCGTTGCAGGGGACCTCTACGAGCAGTACTTC
TRBJ2-3	-	TRBV25-1	TRBD1	CASSPTDRVTDTQYF	TGTGCCAGCAGTCCGACGGACAGGGTGACAGATACGCAGTATTTT
TRBJ1-2	-	TRBV20-1	-	CSARGQGDYGYTF	TGCAGTGCCAGAGGGCAGGGTGACTATGGCTACACCTTC
TRBJ2-7	-	TRBV5-6	-	CASRRGAYEQYF	TGTGCCAGCAGGAGGGGCGCCTACGAGCAGTACTTC
TRBJ2-7	-	TRBV29-1	TRBD2	CSVRGLAGRLYEQYF	TGCAGCGTTAGAGGACTAGCGGGGCGTCTCTACGAGCAGTACTTC
TRBJ1-1	-	TRBV6-5	-	CASSYRTTLNTEAFF	TGTGCCAGCAGTTATCGGACGACCCTGAACACTGAAGCTTTCTTT
TRBJ2-3	-	TRBV7-2	TRBD1	CASSADRVGDTQYF	TGTGCCAGCAGCGCCGACAGGGTAGGCGATACGCAGTATTTT
TRBJ1-1	-	TRBV5-1	-	CASKQVMNTEAFF	TGCGCCAGCAAACAGGTGATGAACACTGAAGCTTTCTTT
TRBJ1-6	once	TRBV4-3	-	CASSRKVNSPLHF	TGCGCCAGCAGCCGGAAAGTGAATTCACCCCTCCACTTT
TRBJ2-4	-	TRBV7-2	-	CASSGPSTPYIQYF	TGTGCCAGCAGCGGGCCTTCCACCCCATACATTCAGTACTTC
TRBJ2-1	once	TRBV12-3/TRBV12-4	-	CASSFGSSSYNEQFF	TGTGCCAGCAGTTTTGGCTCAAGCTCCTACAATGAGCAGTTCTTC
TRBJ1-2	once	TRBV5-1	TRBD1	CASSVGRDRLLTNGYTF	TGCGCCAGCAGCGTTGGCCGGGACAGACTGCTAACTAATGGCTACACCTTC
TRBJ1-1	-	TRBV25-1	-	CASRGGAIGEAFF	TGTGCCAGCAGGGGGGGGGCGATCGGTGAAGCTTTCTTT
TRBJ1-2	-	TRBV20-1	-	CSARDGGYGYTF	TGCAGTGCTAGAGACGGGGGCTATGGCTACACCTTC
TRBJ2-2	-	TRBV5-1	-	CASSPGVMNTGELFF	TGCGCCAGCAGCCCAGGGGTAATGAACACCGGGGAGCTGTTTTTT
TRBJ2-7	-	TRBV20-1	-	CSARVGGPEQYF	TGCAGTGCTAGAGTAGGAGGGCCGGAGCAGTACTTC
TRBJ2-3	-	TRBV7-3	-	CASSLSGLSTDTQYF	TGTGCCAGCAGTCTCAGCGGACTCAGCACAGATACGCAGTATTTT
TRBJ1-2	-	TRBV3-1	-	CASSQGRAYGYTF	TGTGCCAGCAGCCAAGGCAGGGCCTATGGCTACACCTTC
TRBJ1-1	-	TRBV27	-	CASRIFQAAEAFF	TGTGCCAGCAGGATTTTCCAGGCCGCTGAAGCTTTCTTT
TRBJ2-1	-	TRBV20-1	-	CSAGDGSPSYNEQFF	TGCAGTGCGGGGGACGGGAGCCCCTCTTACAATGAGCAGTTCTTC
TRBJ2-3	-	TRBV29-1	-	CSVGGGADTQYF	TGCAGCGTTGGAGGGGGGGCAGATACGCAGTATTTT
TRBJ2-1	-	TRBV4-1	-	CASSQVDMGFMWNEQFF	TGCGCCAGCAGCCAAGTGGATATGGGGTTTATGTGGAATGAGCAGTTCTTC
TRBJ2-3	-	TRBV27	-	CASSLRQTTDTQYF	TGTGCCAGCAGTTTACGGCAGACCACAGATACGCAGTATTTT
TRBJ1-5	-	TRBV5-6	-	CASSLPNHEPQHF	TGTGCCAGCAGCTTGCCCAACCATGAGCCCCAGCATTTT
TRBJ1-6	-	TRBV5-4	-	CASSPEGGNSPLHF	TGTGCCAGCAGCCCGGAGGGGGGGAATTCACCCCTCCACTTT
TRBJ2-3	-	TRBV6-1	TRBD2	CASRTSGSVDTQYF	TGTGCCAGCAGAACTAGCGGGAGTGTAGATACGCAGTATTTT
TRBJ1-1	-	TRBV24-1	-	CATSDSWDTEAFF	TGTGCCACCAGTGATTCGTGGGACACTGAAGCTTTCTTT
TRBJ2-2	-	TRBV12-3/TRBV12-4	-	CASSPDRYTGELFF	TGTGCCAGCAGCCCAGACAGATACACCGGGGAGCTGTTTTTT
TRBJ2-3	-	TRBV24-1	-	CATSGSPRADTQYF	TGTGCCACCAGTGGGTCCCCACGCGCAGATACGCAGTATTTT
TRBJ1-3	-	TRBV7-8	-	CASSGQGRANSGNTIYF	TGTGCCAGCAGCGGCCAGGGCCGGGCTAACTCTGGAAACACCATATATTTT
TRBJ2-5	-	TRBV29-1	TRBD1	CSVVPQGGRKETQYF	TGCAGCGTTGTTCCCCAAGGGGGCCGCAAAGAGACCCAGTACTTC
TRBJ1-1	-	TRBV29-1	-	CSVEQNTEAFF	TGCAGCGTGGAACAGAACACTGAAGCTTTCTTT
TRBJ2-7	-	TRBV15	-	CATSRVRAGLEQYF	TGTGCCACCAGCAGAGTACGGGCGGGTCTCGAGCAGTACTTC
TRBJ2-1	-	TRBV2	TRBD2	CASTESAGTSMNEQFF	TGTGCCAGCACCGAATCAGCTGGGACTAGCATGAATGAGCAGTTCTTC
TRBJ1-1	-	TRBV19	-	CASTPDKSTEAFF	TGTGCCAGTACCCCGGACAAGAGCACTGAAGCTTTCTTT
TRBJ1-4	-	TRBV27	-	CASSPNPRREKLFF	TGTGCCAGCAGCCCTAACCCCCGGAGGGAAAAACTGTTTTTT
TRBJ1-1	-	TRBV7-2	-	CASSSLVGTSEAFF	TGTGCCAGCAGCTCCCTTGTCGGGACTTCTGAAGCTTTCTTT
TRBJ1-1	-	TRBV29-1	TRBD1	CSGGQTNTEAFF	TGCAGCGGGGGACAGACGAACACTGAAGCTTTCTTT
TRBJ2-3	-	TRBV11-3	-	CASSLGRGTDTQYF	TGTGCCAGCAGCTTAGGGAGAGGCACAGATACGCAGTATTTT
TRBJ1-6	-	TRBV27	-	CASSLGEGSSYNSPLHF	TGTGCCAGCAGCCTGGGCGAGGGGAGCTCCTATAATTCACCCCTCCACTTT
TRBJ1-1	-	TRBV5-1	-	CASSLGERGTEAFF	TGCGCCAGCAGCTTGGGGGAACGGGGGACTGAAGCTTTCTTT
TRBJ1-1	-	TRBV20-1	-	CSARDKTEAFF	TGCAGTGCTAGGGACAAGACTGAAGCTTTCTTT
TRBJ2-5	-	TRBV12-3/TRBV12-4	TRBD2	CASSHRGGGETQYF	TGTGCCAGCAGTCACCGGGGGGGCGGGGAGACCCAGTACTTC
TRBJ2-1	-	TRBV20-1	TRBD2	CSARSLAGYNEQFF	TGCAGTGCTAGAAGTTTAGCGGGATACAATGAGCAGTTCTTC
TRBJ2-5	-	TRBV15	-	CATSRDRGRETQYF	TGTGCCACCAGCAGAGATCGAGGGCGGGAGACCCAGTACTTC
TRBJ1-2	-	TRBV7-3	-	CASSPGGNGYTF	TGTGCCAGCAGCCCGGGGGGCAACGGTTACACCTTC
TRBJ2-1	-	TRBV20-1	TRBD2	CSARGSPSGIYNEQFF	TGCAGTGCTAGAGGAAGCCCTAGCGGGATCTACAATGAGCAGTTCTTC
TRBJ1-5	-	TRBV6-1	-	CASSPQGYSNQPQHF	TGTGCCAGCAGCCCACAGGGCTATAGCAATCAGCCCCAGCATTTT
TRBJ2-1	-	TRBV24-1	-	CATSDPSRGDNEQFF	TGTGCCACCAGTGACCCGAGCCGGGGTGACAATGAGCAGTTCTTC
TRBJ2-5	-	TRBV15	-	CATSKTDQETQYF	TGTGCCACCAGCAAGACAGACCAAGAGACCCAGTACTTC
TRBJ2-1	-	TRBV10-3	-	CAISIMDEQFF	TGTGCCATCAGTATAATGGATGAGCAGTTCTTC
TRBJ2-1	-	TRBV7-9	TRBD2	CASSHTSGAYNEQFF	TGTGCCAGCAGCCATACTAGCGGCGCCTACAATGAGCAGTTCTTC
TRBJ1-2	-	TRBV6-6	TRBD1	CASRTTGGDYGYTF	TGTGCCAGCAGAACTACAGGGGGCGACTATGGCTACACCTTC